The next 30 T cell receptor beta chains were all read from a single sample in a study of blood T cell repertoires in COVID-19. Here immunoSEQ multiplex PCR was the method, and the copy in TCRdb shows in-frame clones only, minus some. The data hold more than 150,000 clones, with roughly 88% observed a single time. Input material: PBMCs or T cells enriched from blood (not recorded which). These receptors were collected from a woman aged 55-70 years who had recovered from COVID-19.

In its sample, this clone was seen once. This chain links TRBV7-2 with TRBJ2-3; 13 bases fit TRBD2. The CDR3 runs to 15 residues. Germline V gene data show CDR1 as SGHTA and CDR2 as FQGNSA. Trimming cost V 2 bases and J 4 bases; bases outside gene matches: 0. In DNA form, the CDR3 reads TGTGCCAGCAGCTTAACTAGCGGGGGGGCAGATACGCAGTATTTT. Protein: CASSLTSGGADTQYF.

The chain recombines TRBV25-1 with TRBJ2-1, with 7 bases lining up with TRBD1. Germline CDR1 MGHDK, CDR2 SYGVNS. J was trimmed by 9 bases and V by 7 bases; bases with no gene match: 6. The CDR3 covers 12 residues. The CDR3 sequence: CASTATGIEQFF. The CDR3 coding sequence is TGTGCCAGCACCGCGACAGGGATTGAGCAGTTCTTC.

The V call is TRBV6-1, the J call TRBJ2-7; 8 nucleotides agree with TRBD1. The CDR3 totals 15 residues. The trim removed 3 bases at V and 2 bases at J, leaving 6 bases unmatched. Germline V gene lookup returns CDR1 MNHNS and CDR2 SASEGT. The CDR3 spells CASSDRTGYTYEQYF. CDR3 in DNA: TGTGCCAGCAGTGATCGGACAGGGTATACCTACGAGCAGTACTTC.

This clone was counted once. The chain carries TRBV5-1 and TRBJ1-1, with D perhaps matching TRBD1 (5 bases). This CDR3 contains 16 residues. Trimming took off 3 bases at V and 3 bases at J, with 18 bases between the two ends. Germline CDR1 SGHRS, CDR2 YFSETQ. CDR3 protein: CASSSSGFLGDTEAFF. In DNA, the CDR3 is TGCGCCAGCAGCTCATCAGGGTTCCTTGGGGACACTGAAGCTTTCTTT.

The rearrangement links TRBV5-1 to TRBJ2-1, with D possibly being TRBD1 (5 bases). Germline-derived CDR1 and CDR2 are SGHRS and YFSETQ. This CDR3 spans 16 amino acids. Trimming removed 3 bases from V and 7 bases from J, with 20 bases in between. The CDR3 DNA follows: TGCGCCAGCAGCTGGGGCCCTCAAGGTATGGGGAATGAGCAGTTCTTC. This translates into CASSWGPQGMGNEQFF.

The chain uses TRBV5-4 and TRBJ2-3; 7 nucleotides line up with TRBD2. The V gene's germline CDR1 is SGHNT and CDR2 YYREEE (reference sequence). J was trimmed by 1 base and V by 4 bases; bases with no gene match: 6. The CDR3 has 15 amino acids. The DNA of the CDR3 is TGTGCCAGCAGCCAGAGCGGGACCCGCACAGATACGCAGTATTTT. This gives the protein CASSQSGTRTDTQYF.

The V and J genes are TRBV3-1 (or the pseudogene TRBV3-2) and TRBJ1-2; TRBD1 aligns across 7 bases. Germline CDR1 and CDR2: LGHDT and YNNKEL (reference sequence). Trimming removed 3 bases from V and 4 bases from J; junction bases left unmatched: 11. The CDR3 is 16 residues long. This chain's CDR3 is CASSHRGAGGTYGYTF. CDR3 in DNA: TGTGCCAGCAGCCACCGAGGGGCAGGGGGGACCTATGGCTACACCTTC.

This clone appeared a few times. This chain joins TRBV6-5 and TRBJ2-3; possible D gene TRBD2, 6 bases. CDR1 and CDR2 (germline): MNHEY, SVGAGI. Trimming removed 5 bases at V and 2 bases at J, with 11 bases between. The CDR3 consists of 14 residues. This CDR3 reads CASSNWRDTDTQYF. DNA of the CDR3: TGTGCCAGCAGTAATTGGCGGGACACAGATACGCAGTATTTT.

The V and J genes are TRBV19 and TRBJ2-2; TRBD2 matches 12 bases. The CDR3 is made up of 19 amino acids. With 5 bases clipped from V and 3 bases from J, the junction kept 13 bases outside the gene matches. CDR1 is LNHDA and CDR2 is SQIVND in the germline V gene (reference sequence). CDR3 in amino acids: CASSFRLAGEWRDTGELFF. The CDR3 DNA follows: TGTGCCAGTAGTTTCCGACTAGCGGGAGAGTGGCGGGACACCGGGGAGCTGTTTTTT.

This rearrangement joins TRBV12-3 or TRBV12-4 to TRBJ2-1; D possibly corresponds to TRBD2 (7 bases). CDR3 length equals 11 residues. Trimming stripped 5 bases from V and 15 bases from J, with 14 bases between. The CDR3 coding sequence is TGTGCCAGCAGTCGCGGGGGCCTGGTGTTCTTC. This codes for CASSRGGLVFF.

CDR3 protein: CASTATPRTEAFF. The DNA of the CDR3 is TGTGCCAGCACCGCCACCCCACGGACTGAAGCTTTCTTT. The rearrangement links TRBV28 to TRBJ1-1; D gene uncertain. V lost 7 bases and J 5 bases, leaving 14 bases between the germline ends. The CDR3 consists of 13 residues. The germline gives CDR1 MDHEN, CDR2 SYDVKM.

The sample holds one count of this clone. The V and J genes are TRBV4-1 and TRBJ2-1; 9 bases align to TRBD2. The CDR3 consists of 17 residues. The germline gives CDR1 MGHRA, CDR2 YSYEKL. V was clipped by 1 base and J by 8 bases; unmatched bases: 12. CDR3 amino acids: CASSQVPLAGVEYEQFF. CDR3 DNA: TGCGCCAGCAGCCAAGTACCCTTAGCGGGAGTAGAGTATGAGCAGTTCTTC.

This clone showed up just a few times. The chain links TRBV9 to TRBJ1-1; 9 nucleotides line up with TRBD1. V shed 4 bases and J 3 bases; nucleotides not matched to a gene: 10. CDR3 length equals 16 residues. CDR1 and CDR2 from the germline V gene are SGDLS and YYNGEE. The CDR3 sequence is CASSPRKTGGDTEAFF. CDR3 coding DNA: TGTGCCAGCAGCCCGCGGAAGACAGGGGGAGACACTGAAGCTTTCTTT.

Only a few counts were recorded for this clone. The chain has TRBV3-1 (or the pseudogene TRBV3-2) and TRBJ1-1; the match to TRBD1 covers 10 bases. CDR3 length: 14 amino acids. The junction had 4 bases not matched to a gene; V was cut back by 2 bases and J by 7 bases. Germline V CDR1 and CDR2: LGHDT, YNNKEL (reference sequence). The CDR3 region has the DNA TGTGCCAGCAGCCAAACTCGGGACAGGGGTGAAGCTTTCTTT. It codes for CASSQTRDRGEAFF.

A few counts support this clone. The chain is built from TRBV5-6 and TRBJ2-3, with TRBD1 matching 11 bases. With V trimmed by 4 bases and J by 5 bases, 9 bases remained unmatched. Germline V gene sequence: CDR1 SGHDT, CDR2 YYEEEE. The CDR3 consists of 16 residues. CDR3 coding DNA: TGTGCCAGCAGCGCGGGGACAGGGGGTCTGGGAGATACGCAGTATTTT. Translation gives CASSAGTGGLGDTQYF.

The genes are TRBV19 and TRBJ2-7; tentatively, D is TRBD2 (6 bases). V lost 2 bases, J lost 4 bases, and 12 bases lay in between. Germline assignment: CDR1 LNHDA and CDR2 SQIVND (reference sequence). The length of the CDR3 is 14 residues. CDR3 coding DNA: TGTGCCAGTAGTATAACACCGGGAGTTTACGAGCAGTACTTC. Translating it yields CASSITPGVYEQYF.

This clone occurred a few times. This sequence joins TRBV10-3 and TRBJ2-1; D is possibly TRBD1 (6 bases). The germline CDR1 and CDR2 sequences are ENHRY and SYGVKD. V was trimmed by 3 bases and J by 2 bases, leaving 17 bases between them. The CDR3 covers 17 residues. For the CDR3, the DNA is TGTGCCATCAGTGACCCCTCGACGGGGACAACCTACAATGAGCAGTTCTTC. It codes for CAISDPSTGTTYNEQFF.

Here the CDR3 reads CASSPSGGNSPLHF. For the CDR3, the DNA is TGTGCCAGCAGCCCCTCAGGGGGAAATTCACCCCTCCACTTT. The rearrangement joins TRBV6-4 to TRBJ1-6; TRBD1 aligns across 7 bases. With 6 bases clipped from V and 7 bases from J, the junction kept 6 bases outside the gene matches. The CDR3 has 14 residues. CDR1 is MRHNA and CDR2 is SNTAGT in the germline V gene.

The V call is TRBV7-9, the J call TRBJ1-2; D is perhaps TRBD1 (6 bases). Germline values: CDR1 SEHNR, CDR2 FQNEAQ (reference sequence). The V gene lost 5 bases and the J gene lost 5 bases, with 12 bases spanning the gap. CDR3 length: 13 amino acids. This CDR3 reads CASSVDSSYGYTF. The CDR3 nucleotides are TGTGCCAGCAGCGTGGACAGTTCTTATGGCTACACCTTC.

This clone has more than one count but fewer than ten. The V and J genes are TRBV10-1 and TRBJ2-7; D remains unclear. Germline V gives CDR1 WNHNN, CDR2 SYGVQD (reference sequence). The CDR3 is 13 residues long. The V end lost 2 bases, the J end lost 4 bases, and 9 bases lay between the germline ends. This CDR3 reads CASSEGTNYEQYF. The CDR3 nucleotides read TGCGCCAGCAGTGAGGGCACGAATTACGAGCAGTACTTC.

The gene calls are TRBV5-1 and TRBJ2-2, with 11 positions matching TRBD2. Germline loops: CDR1 SGHRS, CDR2 YFSETQ. The CDR3 length is 15 residues. J was trimmed by 11 bases and V by 4 bases; bases with no gene match: 10. CDR3 sequence (DNA): TGCGCCAGCAGCCGGGGCATAGCGGGAGGGCCAGAGCTGTTTTTT. Protein sequence: CASSRGIAGGPELFF.

With regard to this clone: Other nucleotide sequences in the sample specify the same CDR3. V gene TRBV5-1 combines with J gene TRBJ1-2; 7 bases match TRBD1. This CDR3 contains 13 residues. The germline V gene has CDR1 SGHRS and CDR2 YFSETQ. The J segment lost 4 bases and the V segment lost 3 bases, leaving 3 bases of the junction unmatched. CDR3 sequence reads: CASSSDRSYGYTF. As DNA, the CDR3 is TGCGCCAGCAGCTCGGACAGGAGCTATGGCTACACCTTC.

V and J are TRBV4-1 and TRBJ2-2; 7 bases are shared with TRBD1. Trimming cost V 3 bases and J 0 bases; bases outside gene matches: 7. Germline V gene sequence: CDR1 MGHRA, CDR2 YSYEKL. The CDR3 totals 17 residues. The CDR3 protein is CASSHPGQSPNTGELFF. Written as DNA, the CDR3 is TGCGCCAGCAGCCACCCGGGACAGAGTCCGAACACCGGGGAGCTGTTTTTT.

J is TRBJ1-5 and V is TRBV2; a weak D match, TRBD1 (6 bases). CDR1 is SNHLY, CDR2 FYNNEI, per germline. Trimming cost V 4 bases and J 3 bases, with 10 bases left between them. There are 14 residues in the CDR3. The CDR3 sequence: CASSVDSFNQPQHF. The CDR3 nucleotides are TGTGCCAGCAGTGTGGACAGCTTCAATCAGCCCCAGCATTTT.

Points on this clone: The same CDR3 can be traced to other DNA sequences in this sample. The CDR3 protein is CASSIRGNTEAFF. DNA of the CDR3: TGTGCCAGTAGTATCCGAGGGAACACTGAAGCTTTCTTT. The chain joins TRBV19 to TRBJ1-1; D gene unclear. The CDR3 is 13 amino acids. CDR1 LNHDA and CDR2 SQIVND come from the germline V gene (reference sequence). V was shortened by 3 bases and J by 1 base, with 6 bases between the two germline ends.

The chain links TRBV4-1 to TRBJ2-5; 8 nucleotides line up with TRBD2. The CDR3 has 15 amino acids. CDR1 is MGHRA and CDR2 is YSYEKL in the germline V gene. The J segment lost 2 bases and the V segment lost 4 bases, leaving 6 bases of the junction unmatched. This CDR3 is CASSRGLAAQETQYF. CDR3 coding DNA: TGCGCCAGCAGCCGCGGACTAGCAGCTCAAGAGACCCAGTACTTC.

The sample holds a few counts of this clone. The rearrangement joins TRBV4-1 to TRBJ2-2; D possibly corresponds to TRBD1 (5 bases). Trimming removed 4 bases at V and 4 bases at J, with 13 bases between. The CDR3 has 15 amino acids. CDR1 is MGHRA, CDR2 YSYEKL, per germline. CDR3 loop: CASSRVDSPTGELFF. CDR3 bases: TGCGCCAGCAGCCGAGTTGACAGTCCCACCGGGGAGCTGTTTTTT.

This chain's CDR3 is CASSVGQGAIGKPQHF. The CDR3 DNA reads TGTGCCAGCAGTGTCGGACAGGGGGCGATTGGTAAGCCCCAGCATTTT. This chain connects TRBV28 to TRBJ1-5; 11 bases match TRBD1. The V gene end was trimmed by 5 bases and the J gene end by 8 bases; junction bases not matched to a gene: 11. The CDR3 is 16 amino acids. Germline CDR1 reads MDHEN; CDR2 reads SYDVKM. Supplemented by reference TRBV28 and TRBJ1-5, the full variable domain reads DVKVTQSSRYLVKRTGEKVFLECVQDMDHENMFWYRQDPGLGLRLIYFSYDVKMKEKGDIPEGYSVSREKKERFSLILESASTNQTSMYLCASSVGQGAIGKPQHFGDGTRLSIL.

This chain joins TRBV5-6 and TRBJ2-3, with TRBD2 matching 9 bases. With V trimmed by 0 bases and J by 4 bases, 3 bases remained unmatched. This CDR3 has 15 amino acids. From germline, CDR1 is SGHDT and CDR2 YYEEEE. Here the CDR3 reads CASSLVSGRADTQYF. CDR3 bases: TGTGCCAGCAGCTTGGTTAGCGGGAGAGCAGATACGCAGTATTTT.

The chain recombines TRBV2 with TRBJ2-2, with 11 positions matching TRBD2. V shed 6 bases, J shed 4 bases, and the junction held 10 bases outside the gene matches. Per the germline V gene, CDR1 is SNHLY and CDR2 is FYNNEI. The CDR3 runs to 17 residues. CDR3 DNA sequence: TGTGCCAGCAGAGCCCCGGGACTAGCGGTCAGCACCGGGGAGCTGTTTTTT. Amino acid sequence: CASRAPGLAVSTGELFF.